The 5 T cell receptor beta chains in this list originate from one sample, sequenced in a study of response to subunit inactivated influenza vaccine. TCRdb used MiXCR to reprocess the RT-PCR reads, holding one entry per CDR3 protein. The repertoire holds 550,000 to 650,000 distinct CDR3 sequences, with roughly 10% as singletons. This sample comprised PBMCs from blood, obtained on the day of vaccination. Source of these receptors: a man over 45 who received an inactivated influenza vaccine.

CDR3 sequence reads: CASSRDHYGYTF. The CDR3 coding sequence is TGTGCCAGCAGCCGTGACCACTATGGCTACACCTTC. This chain joins TRBV7-9 and TRBJ1-2; no clear D gene. CDR1 SEHNR and CDR2 FQNEAQ come from the germline V gene (reference sequence). V was trimmed by 5 bases and J by 3 bases, leaving 7 bases between them. The CDR3 has 12 amino acids.

A few counts support this clonotype. The chain recombines TRBV7-2 with TRBJ2-3, with D uncertain. Germline CDR1 SGHTA, CDR2 FQGNSA. CDR3 size: 14 residues. The V end lost 3 bases, the J end lost 5 bases, and 12 bases lay between the germline ends. The DNA for the CDR3 is TGTGCCAGCAGCTTGGGTGGTTCAGAAGATACGCAGTATTTT. This translates into CASSLGGSEDTQYF.

The CDR3 here is CATSSGLDSQETQYF. The CDR3 DNA sequence: TGTGCCACCAGCAGTGGATTGGACAGTCAAGAGACCCAGTACTTC. This sequence joins TRBV15 and TRBJ2-5; maybe TRBD1 (6 bases). Germline values: CDR1 LNHNV, CDR2 YYDKDF (reference sequence). V lost 3 bases to trimming and J lost 2 bases, with 13 bases between them. The CDR3 is made up of 15 amino acids.

The genes are TRBV5-1 and TRBJ1-2, with 8 nucleotides matching TRBD1. Trimming took 4 bases from V and 8 from J; bases not matched to a gene: 7. In germline, CDR1 is SGHRS, CDR2 YFSETQ. The CDR3 contains 13 residues. The CDR3 loop reads CASSAGGAGGYTF. Written as DNA, the CDR3 is TGCGCCAGCAGCGCAGGGGGCGCAGGAGGCTACACCTTC.

In its sample, this clonotype was seen many times. The chain combines TRBV11-2 with TRBJ1-1; no clear D. The V gene lost 2 bases and the J gene lost 7 bases, with 5 bases spanning the gap. Germline assignment: CDR1 SGHAT and CDR2 FQNNGV. This CDR3 comprises 11 residues. In nucleotides, the CDR3 is TGTGCCAGCAGCTTACGAAGTGAAGCTTTCTTT. Its protein product is CASSLRSEAFF.